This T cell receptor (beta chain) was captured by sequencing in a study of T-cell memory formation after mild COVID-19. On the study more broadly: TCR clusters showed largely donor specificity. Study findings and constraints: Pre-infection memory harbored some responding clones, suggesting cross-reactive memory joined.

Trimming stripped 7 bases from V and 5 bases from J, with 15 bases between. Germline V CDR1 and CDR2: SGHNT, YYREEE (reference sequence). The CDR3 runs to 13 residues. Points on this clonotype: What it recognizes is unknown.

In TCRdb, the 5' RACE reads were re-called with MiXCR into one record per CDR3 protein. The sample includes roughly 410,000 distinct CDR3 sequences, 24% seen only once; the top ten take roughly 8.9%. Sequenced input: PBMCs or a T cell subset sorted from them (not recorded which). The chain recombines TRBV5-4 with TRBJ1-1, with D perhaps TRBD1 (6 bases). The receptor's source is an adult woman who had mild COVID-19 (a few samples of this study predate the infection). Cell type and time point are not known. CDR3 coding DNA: TGTGCCAGCCTGAGGGGGACTGGGACTGAAGCTTTCTTT. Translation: CASLRGTGTEAFF.